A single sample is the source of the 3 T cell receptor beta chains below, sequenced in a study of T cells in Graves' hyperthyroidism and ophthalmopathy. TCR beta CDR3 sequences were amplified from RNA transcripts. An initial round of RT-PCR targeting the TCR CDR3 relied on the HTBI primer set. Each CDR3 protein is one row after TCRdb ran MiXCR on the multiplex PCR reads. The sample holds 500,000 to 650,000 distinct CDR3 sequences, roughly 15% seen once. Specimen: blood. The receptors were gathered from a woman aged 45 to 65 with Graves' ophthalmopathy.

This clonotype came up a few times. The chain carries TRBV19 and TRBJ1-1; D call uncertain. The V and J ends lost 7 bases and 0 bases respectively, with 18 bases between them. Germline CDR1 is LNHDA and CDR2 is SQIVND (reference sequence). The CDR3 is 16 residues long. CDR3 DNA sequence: TGTGCCAGTACCCCTGGGATGTGGAGGATGAACACTGAAGCTTTCTTT. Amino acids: CASTPGMWRMNTEAFF.

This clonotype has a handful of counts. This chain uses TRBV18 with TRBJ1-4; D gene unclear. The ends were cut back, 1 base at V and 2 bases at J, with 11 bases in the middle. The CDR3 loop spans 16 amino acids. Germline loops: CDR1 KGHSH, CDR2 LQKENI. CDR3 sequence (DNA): TGTGCCAGCTCACCACGGCCCATAACCACTAATGAAAAACTGTTTTTT. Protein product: CASSPRPITTNEKLFF. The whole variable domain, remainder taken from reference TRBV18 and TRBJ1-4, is NAGVMQNPRHLVRRRGQEARLRCSPMKGHSHVYWYRQLPEEGLKFMVYLQKENIIDESGMPKERFSAEFPKEGPSILRIQQVVRGDSAAYFCASSPRPITTNEKLFFGSGTQLSVL.

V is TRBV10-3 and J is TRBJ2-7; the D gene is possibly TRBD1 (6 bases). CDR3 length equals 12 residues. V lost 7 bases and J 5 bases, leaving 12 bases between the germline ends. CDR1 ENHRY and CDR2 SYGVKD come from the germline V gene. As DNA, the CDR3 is TGTGCCATCACTAGCTCAGGGGACGAGCAGTACTTC. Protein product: CAITSSGDEQYF.